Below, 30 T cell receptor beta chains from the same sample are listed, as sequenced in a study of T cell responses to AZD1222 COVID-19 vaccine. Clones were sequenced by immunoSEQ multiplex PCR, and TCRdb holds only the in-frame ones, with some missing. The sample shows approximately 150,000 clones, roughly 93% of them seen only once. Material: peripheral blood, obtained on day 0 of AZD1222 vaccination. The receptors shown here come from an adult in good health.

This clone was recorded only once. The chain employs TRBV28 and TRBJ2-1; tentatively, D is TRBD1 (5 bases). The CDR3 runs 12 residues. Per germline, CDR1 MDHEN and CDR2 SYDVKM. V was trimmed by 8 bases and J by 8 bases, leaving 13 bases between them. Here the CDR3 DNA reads TGTGCCAGCGGGTCAGGGAAGGATGAGCAGTTCTTC. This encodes CASGSGKDEQFF.

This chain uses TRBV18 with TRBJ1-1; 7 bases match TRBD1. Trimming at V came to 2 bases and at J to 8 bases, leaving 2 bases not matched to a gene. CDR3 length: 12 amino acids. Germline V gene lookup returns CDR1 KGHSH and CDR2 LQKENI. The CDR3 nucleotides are TGTGCCAGCTCACCAGACAGGGAGGAAGCTTTCTTT. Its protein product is CASSPDREEAFF.

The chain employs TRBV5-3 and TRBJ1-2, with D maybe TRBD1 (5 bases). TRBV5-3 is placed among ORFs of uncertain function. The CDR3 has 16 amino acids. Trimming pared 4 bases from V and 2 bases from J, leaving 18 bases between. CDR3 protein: CARSPGYRGENYGYTF. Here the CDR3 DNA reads TGTGCCAGAAGCCCCGGATATAGGGGAGAAAACTATGGCTACACCTTC.

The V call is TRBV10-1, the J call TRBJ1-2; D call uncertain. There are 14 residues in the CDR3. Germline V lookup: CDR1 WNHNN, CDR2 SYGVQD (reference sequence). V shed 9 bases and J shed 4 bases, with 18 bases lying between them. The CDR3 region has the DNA TGCGCCAGAGAGCAGTGGTTATATCGCTATGGCTACACCTTC. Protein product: CAREQWLYRYGYTF.

CDR3 coding DNA: TGTGCCAGCAGTCAGACAGGTCGAGGCTACACCTTC. Amino acid sequence: CASSQTGRGYTF. V usage is TRBV2 and J usage is TRBJ1-2; a possible D gene is TRBD1 (6 bases). This CDR3 spans 12 amino acids. Trimming cost V 5 bases and J 8 bases, with 12 bases left between them. Germline V gene data show CDR1 as SNHLY and CDR2 as FYNNEI.

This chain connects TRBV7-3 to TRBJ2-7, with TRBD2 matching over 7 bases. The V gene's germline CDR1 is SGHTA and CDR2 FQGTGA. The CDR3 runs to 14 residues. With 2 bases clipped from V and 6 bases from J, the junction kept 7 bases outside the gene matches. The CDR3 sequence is CASSLSGGRSEQYF. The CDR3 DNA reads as TGTGCCAGCAGCTTATCCGGGGGGAGGTCCGAGCAGTACTTC.

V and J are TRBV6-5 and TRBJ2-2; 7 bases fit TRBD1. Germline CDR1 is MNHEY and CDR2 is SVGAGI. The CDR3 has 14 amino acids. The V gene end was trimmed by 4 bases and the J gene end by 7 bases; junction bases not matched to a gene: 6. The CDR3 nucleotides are TGTGCCAGCAGTTTCGACAGGGCATACGGGGAGCTGTTTTTT. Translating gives CASSFDRAYGELFF.

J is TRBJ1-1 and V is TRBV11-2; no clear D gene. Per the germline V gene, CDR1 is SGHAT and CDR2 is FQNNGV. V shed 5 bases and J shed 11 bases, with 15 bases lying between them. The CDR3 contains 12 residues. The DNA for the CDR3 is TGTGCCAGCAGCCCTTTCAAGCTTACGGCTTTCTTT. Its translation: CASSPFKLTAFF.

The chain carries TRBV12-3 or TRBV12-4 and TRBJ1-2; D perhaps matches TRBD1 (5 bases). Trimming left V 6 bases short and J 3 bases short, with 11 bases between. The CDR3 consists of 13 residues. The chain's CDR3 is CASRFTGDYGYTF. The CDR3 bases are TGTGCCAGCAGATTTACAGGAGACTATGGCTACACCTTC.

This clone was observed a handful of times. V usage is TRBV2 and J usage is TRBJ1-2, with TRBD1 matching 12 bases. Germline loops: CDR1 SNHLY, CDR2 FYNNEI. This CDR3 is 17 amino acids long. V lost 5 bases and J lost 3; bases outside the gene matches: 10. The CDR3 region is CASSYSGTGGVDYGYTF. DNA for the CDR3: TGTGCCAGCAGTTATTCCGGGACAGGGGGCGTGGACTATGGCTACACCTTC.

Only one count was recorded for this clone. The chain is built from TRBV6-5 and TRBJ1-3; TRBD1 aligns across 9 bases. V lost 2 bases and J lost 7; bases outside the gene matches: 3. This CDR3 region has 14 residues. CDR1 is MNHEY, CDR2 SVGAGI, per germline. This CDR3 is CASSYGTGWNTIYF. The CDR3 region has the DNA TGTGCCAGCAGTTACGGGACAGGGTGGAACACCATATATTTT.

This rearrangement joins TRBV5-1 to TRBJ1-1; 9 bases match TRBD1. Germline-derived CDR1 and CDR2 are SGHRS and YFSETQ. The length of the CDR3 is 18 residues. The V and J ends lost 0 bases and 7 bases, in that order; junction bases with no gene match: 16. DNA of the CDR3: TGCGCCAGCAGCTTGGGGGACAGGGTTGGAGGACCCTCTCATGAAGCTTTCTTT. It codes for CASSLGDRVGGPSHEAFF. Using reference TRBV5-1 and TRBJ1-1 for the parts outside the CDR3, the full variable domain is KAGVTQTPRYLIKTRGQQVTLSCSPISGHRSVSWYQQTPGQGLQFLFEYFSETQRNKGNFPGRFSGRQFSNSRSEMNVSTLELGDSALYLCASSLGDRVGGPSHEAFFGQGTRLTVV.

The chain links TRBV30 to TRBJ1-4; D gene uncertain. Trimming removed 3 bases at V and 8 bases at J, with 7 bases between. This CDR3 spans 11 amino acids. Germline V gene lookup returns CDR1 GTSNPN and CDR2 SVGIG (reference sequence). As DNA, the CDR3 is TGTGCCTGGAGGGGTTCCGAAAAACTGTTTTTT. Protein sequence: CAWRGSEKLFF. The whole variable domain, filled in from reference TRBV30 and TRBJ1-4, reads SQTIHQWPATLVQPVGSPLSLECTVEGTSNPNLYWYRQAAGRGLQLLFYSVGIGQISSEVPQNLSASRPQDRQFILSSKKLLLSDSGFYLCAWRGSEKLFFGSGTQLSVL.

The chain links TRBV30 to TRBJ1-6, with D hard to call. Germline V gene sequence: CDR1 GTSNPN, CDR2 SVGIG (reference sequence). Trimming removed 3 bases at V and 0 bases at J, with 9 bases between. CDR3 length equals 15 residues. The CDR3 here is CAWSSRSSYNSPLHF. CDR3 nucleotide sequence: TGTGCCTGGAGCAGCCGCAGCTCCTATAATTCACCCCTCCACTTT.

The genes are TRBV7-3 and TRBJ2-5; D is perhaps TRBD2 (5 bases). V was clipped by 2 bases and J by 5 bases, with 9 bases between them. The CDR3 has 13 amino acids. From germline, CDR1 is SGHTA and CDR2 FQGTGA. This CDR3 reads CASSLGGRETQYF. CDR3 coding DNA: TGTGCCAGCAGCTTAGGCGGGCGGGAGACCCAGTACTTC.

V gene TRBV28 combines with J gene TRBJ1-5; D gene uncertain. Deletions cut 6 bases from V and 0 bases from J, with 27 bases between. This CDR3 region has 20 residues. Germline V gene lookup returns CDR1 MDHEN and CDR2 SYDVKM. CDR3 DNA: TGTGCCAGCAGCCATCCTAAACATGGCCGACCAACTTATAGCAATCAGCCCCAGCATTTT. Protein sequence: CASSHPKHGRPTYSNQPQHF. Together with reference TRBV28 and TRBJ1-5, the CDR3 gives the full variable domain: DVKVTQSSRYLVKRTGEKVFLECVQDMDHENMFWYRQDPGLGLRLIYFSYDVKMKEKGDIPEGYSVSREKKERFSLILESASTNQTSMYLCASSHPKHGRPTYSNQPQHFGDGTRLSIL.

CDR3 sequence reads: CASNNLLSGGRNEKLFF. CDR3 sequence (DNA): TGTGCCAGCAATAATCTTCTGTCTGGGGGGAGGAATGAAAAACTGTTTTTT. This chain uses TRBV28 with TRBJ1-4; D possibly corresponds to TRBD1 (5 bases). Trimming shortened V by 7 bases and J by 5 bases, and 23 bases separated the two germline ends. This CDR3 comprises 17 residues. Germline values: CDR1 MDHEN, CDR2 SYDVKM.

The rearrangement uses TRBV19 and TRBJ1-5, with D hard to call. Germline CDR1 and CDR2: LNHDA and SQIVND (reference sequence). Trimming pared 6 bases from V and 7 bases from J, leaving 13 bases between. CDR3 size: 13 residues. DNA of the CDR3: TGTGCCAGTAGCACTCAGTTGAGGCAGCCCCAGCATTTT. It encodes CASSTQLRQPQHF.

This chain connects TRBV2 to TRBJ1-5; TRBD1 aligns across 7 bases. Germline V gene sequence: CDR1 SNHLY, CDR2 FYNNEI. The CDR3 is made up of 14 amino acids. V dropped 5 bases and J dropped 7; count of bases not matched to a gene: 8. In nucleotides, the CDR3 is TGTGCCAGCAGTACGACAGGGTCAGGGCAGCCCCAGCATTTT. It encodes CASSTTGSGQPQHF.

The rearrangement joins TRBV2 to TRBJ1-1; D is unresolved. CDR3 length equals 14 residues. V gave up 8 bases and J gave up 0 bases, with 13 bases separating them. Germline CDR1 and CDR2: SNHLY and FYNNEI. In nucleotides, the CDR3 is TGTGCCAGCGTGGAGAGTTTCATGAACACTGAAGCTTTCTTT. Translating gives CASVESFMNTEAFF.

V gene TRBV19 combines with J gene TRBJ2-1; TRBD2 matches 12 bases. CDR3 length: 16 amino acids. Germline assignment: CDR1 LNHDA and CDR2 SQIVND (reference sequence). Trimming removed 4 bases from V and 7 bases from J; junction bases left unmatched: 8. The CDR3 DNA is TGTGCCAGTAGTACAAGGACTAGCGGGAACTCGAATGAGCAGTTCTTC. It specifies CASSTRTSGNSNEQFF.

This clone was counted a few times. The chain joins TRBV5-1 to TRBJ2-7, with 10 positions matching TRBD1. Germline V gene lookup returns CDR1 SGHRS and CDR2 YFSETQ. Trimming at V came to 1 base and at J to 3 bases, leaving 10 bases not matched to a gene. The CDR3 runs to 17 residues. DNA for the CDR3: TGCGCCAGCAGCTTGACTTCCGGGACAGGGGCCTTCTACGAGCAGTACTTC. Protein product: CASSLTSGTGAFYEQYF.

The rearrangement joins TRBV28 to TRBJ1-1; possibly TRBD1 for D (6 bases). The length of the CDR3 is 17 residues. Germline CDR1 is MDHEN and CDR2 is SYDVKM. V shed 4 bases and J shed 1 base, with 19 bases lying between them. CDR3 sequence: CASSSFARGHSNTEAFF. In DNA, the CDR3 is TGTGCCAGCAGTTCCTTTGCTCGGGGACACTCGAACACTGAAGCTTTCTTT.

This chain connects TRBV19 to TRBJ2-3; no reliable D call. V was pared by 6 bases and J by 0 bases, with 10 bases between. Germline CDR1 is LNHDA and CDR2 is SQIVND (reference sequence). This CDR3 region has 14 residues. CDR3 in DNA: TGTGCCAGTAGCCAGGAGTTTAGCACAGATACGCAGTATTTT. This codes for CASSQEFSTDTQYF.

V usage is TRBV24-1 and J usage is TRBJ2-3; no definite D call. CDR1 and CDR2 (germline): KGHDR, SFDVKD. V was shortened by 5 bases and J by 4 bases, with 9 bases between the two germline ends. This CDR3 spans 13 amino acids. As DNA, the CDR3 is TGTGCCACCAGTGGGTCAGCCGCAGATACGCAGTATTTT. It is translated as CATSGSAADTQYF.

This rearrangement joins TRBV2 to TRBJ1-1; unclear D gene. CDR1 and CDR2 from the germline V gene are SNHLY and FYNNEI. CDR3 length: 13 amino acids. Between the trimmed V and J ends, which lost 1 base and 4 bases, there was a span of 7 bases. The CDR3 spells CASSEEETTEAFF. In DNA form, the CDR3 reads TGTGCCAGCAGTGAAGAGGAAACCACTGAAGCTTTCTTT.

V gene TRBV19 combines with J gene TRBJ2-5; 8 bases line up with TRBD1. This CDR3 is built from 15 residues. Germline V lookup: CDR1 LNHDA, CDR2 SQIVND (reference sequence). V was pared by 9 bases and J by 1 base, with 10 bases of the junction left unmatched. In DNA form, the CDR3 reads TGTGCCAGCGCAACCCCCCAGGGGGCCCAAGAGACCCAGTACTTC. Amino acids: CASATPQGAQETQYF.

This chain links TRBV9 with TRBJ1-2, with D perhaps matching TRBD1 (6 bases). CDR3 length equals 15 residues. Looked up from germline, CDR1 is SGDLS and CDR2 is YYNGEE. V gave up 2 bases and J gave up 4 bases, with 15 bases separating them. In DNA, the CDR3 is TGTGCCAGCAGCGTCGGGGGCACGGGGCGCTATGGCTACACCTTC. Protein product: CASSVGGTGRYGYTF.

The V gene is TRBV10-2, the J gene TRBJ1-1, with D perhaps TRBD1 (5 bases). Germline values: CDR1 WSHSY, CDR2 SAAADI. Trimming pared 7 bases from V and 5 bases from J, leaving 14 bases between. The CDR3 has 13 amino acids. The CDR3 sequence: CASNTGPRTEAFF. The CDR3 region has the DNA TGCGCCAGCAACACAGGTCCGAGGACTGAAGCTTTCTTT.

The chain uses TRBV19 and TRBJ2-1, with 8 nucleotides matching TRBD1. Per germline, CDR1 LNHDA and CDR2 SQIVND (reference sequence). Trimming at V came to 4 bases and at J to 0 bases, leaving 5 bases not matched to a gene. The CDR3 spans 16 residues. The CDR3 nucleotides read TGTGCCAGTAGTACCCGGACAGGGCGCTCCTACAATGAGCAGTTCTTC. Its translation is CASSTRTGRSYNEQFF.